This T cell receptor beta chain was sequenced during a study of blood T cell repertoires in COVID-19. The junction had 11 bases not matched to a gene; V was cut back by 3 bases and J by 6 bases. The CDR3 loop spans 17 amino acids. Germline lookup yields CDR1 SGHRS and CDR2 YFSETQ. Assay used: immunoSEQ multiplex PCR; TCRdb lists only in-frame clones, some missing. This table has some 160,000 clones, approximately 80% appearing once. Sequenced material: peripheral blood. This chain connects TRBV5-1 to TRBJ2-3, with 12 bases that match TRBD2. The source is a woman in her fifties or sixties with acute or convalescent COVID-19. DNA of the CDR3: TGCGCCAGCAGCTCGTTCTTACTAGCGGGGGGCAGGGATACGCAGTATTTT. Its protein product is CASSSFLLAGGRDTQYF.